These T cell receptor beta chains were read from a single sample in a study of T cells in Graves' hyperthyroidism and ophthalmopathy. TCRdb ran MiXCR on the multiplex PCR reads and lists one entry per CDR3 protein. The sample carries 300,000 to 400,000 distinct CDR3 sequences, around 23% recorded once. The sequencing input was blood. All receptors derive from a woman aged 45 to 65 with Graves' hyperthyroidism. Both conserved end residues are part of each CDR3. A D gene is named only where the DNA matches it firmly. The listing skips clone size in some rows; elsewhere it reads once, few, many or a size class.

clone size | J gene | V gene | D gene | CDR3 DNA | CDR3 protein
once | TRBJ1-1 | TRBV28 | - | TGTGCCAGCAGTTACCAGACCATGAACACTGAAGCTTTCTTT | CASSYQTMNTEAFF
many | TRBJ2-7 | TRBV7-9 | - | TGTGCCAGCAGTTTAAGGCCCTACGAGCAGTACTTC | CASSLRPYEQYF
- | TRBJ2-7 | TRBV2 | TRBD2 | TGTGCCAGCTCTCTTAGCGGGACTAGCGGTTACTACGAGCAGTACTTC | CASSLSGTSGYYEQYF
many | TRBJ1-5 | TRBV6-2/TRBV6-3 | - | TGTGCCAGCACTACTGAGAGCAATCAGCCCCAGCATTTT | CASTTESNQPQHF
few | TRBJ1-4 | TRBV6-1 | - | TGTGCCAGCAGTAACCGAAGAACTAATGAAAAACTGTTTTTT | CASSNRRTNEKLFF
- | TRBJ2-6 | TRBV6-1 | - | TGTGCCAGCCGAGGGAGCTCTGGGGCCAACGTCCTGACTTTC | CASRGSSGANVLTF
few | TRBJ1-1 | TRBV5-1 | TRBD1 | TGCGCCAGCAGCGGGTCACAGGGGTCAGGGACTGAAGCTTTCTTT | CASSGSQGSGTEAFF
many | TRBJ1-2 | TRBV20-1 | TRBD1 | TGCAGTGCTTCCCAGGGGGCCGGGGGCTACACCTTC | CSASQGAGGYTF
- | TRBJ1-2 | TRBV12-3/TRBV12-4 | - | TGTGCCAACAGGCCCGAGTTTGTGGATGGCTACACCTTC | CANRPEFVDGYTF
many | TRBJ2-1 | TRBV27 | TRBD2 | TGTGCCAGCAGCCACGGACTAGCGGGACCGAATGAGCAGTTCTTC | CASSHGLAGPNEQFF
many | TRBJ2-1 | TRBV11-2 | - | TGTGCCAGCAGCTTAGTCCCAGGGGGGTCCTACAATGAGCAGTTCTTC | CASSLVPGGSYNEQFF
- | TRBJ2-7 | TRBV20-1 | TRBD1 | TGCAGTGCTAGAGTCATCAGGGGGCGCTTCCACGAGCAGTACTTC | CSARVIRGRFHEQYF
- | TRBJ1-1 | TRBV10-3 | TRBD1 | TGTGCCATCACGGGACAGGGGAACACTGAAGCTTTCTTT | CAITGQGNTEAFF
few | TRBJ1-4 | TRBV12-3/TRBV12-4 | - | TGTGCCAGCAGTTTTTATGGCGGTGAAAAACTGTTTTTT | CASSFYGGEKLFF
many | TRBJ2-3 | TRBV27 | TRBD2 | TGTGCCAGCATCTTCCCGGGACTAGGATCCGGCACAGATACGCAGTATTTT | CASIFPGLGSGTDTQYF
- | TRBJ2-1 | TRBV9 | TRBD1 | TGTGCCAGCAGAAAGGGGGACAGGGGTCGTTGGGGCTACAATGAGCAGTTCTTC | CASRKGDRGRWGYNEQFF
- | TRBJ2-1 | TRBV6-2/TRBV6-3 | TRBD2 | TGTGCCAGCAGTTACTCCGTAGCGGGAGGCTACAATGAGCAGTTCTTC | CASSYSVAGGYNEQFF
many | TRBJ1-3 | TRBV6-1 | - | TGTGCCAGCAGTCTCTCTTACTCTGGAAACACCATATATTTT | CASSLSYSGNTIYF
- | TRBJ1-1 | TRBV5-1 | - | TGTGCCAGCAGCCTGGACATCTTCGGCACTGAAGCTTTCTTT | CASSLDIFGTEAFF
many | TRBJ2-1 | TRBV12-3/TRBV12-4 | - | TGTGCCAGCAGCCCTACTAGATTGCGCGGTGAGCAGTTCTTC | CASSPTRLRGEQFF
many | TRBJ1-1 | TRBV2 | - | TGTGCCAGCAGTCCCTACATGAACACTGAAGCTTTCTTT | CASSPYMNTEAFF
- | TRBJ1-2 | TRBV15 | - | TGTGCCACCAGCAGCAGACAGGAAGCTAACTATGGCTACACCTTC | CATSSRQEANYGYTF
many | TRBJ1-3 | TRBV20-1 | TRBD1 | TGCAGCGCACCGACAGGGGGCTCTGGAAACACCATATATTTT | CSAPTGGSGNTIYF
many | TRBJ2-7 | TRBV9 | - | TGTGCCAGCAGCGTAGACGAAGCGGATTACGAGCAGTACTTC | CASSVDEADYEQYF
- | TRBJ2-5 | TRBV20-1 | TRBD2 | TGCAGTAGCGGGACTCTTCAAGAGACCCAGTACTTC | CSSGTLQETQYF
many | TRBJ1-4 | TRBV12-3/TRBV12-4 | - | TGTGCCAGCAGTTTCGTCGGAGGGTGGAGTGAAAAACTGTTTTTT | CASSFVGGWSEKLFF
- | TRBJ2-5 | TRBV6-5 | - | TGTGCCAGCAGTTATCGAACAGGGGGAGGGGGAGAGACCCAGTACTTC | CASSYRTGGGGETQYF
many | TRBJ2-1 | TRBV6-2/TRBV6-3 | - | TGTGCCAGCAGTTACTCGCCGAGGGAGTTGGTCTTGTATGAGCAGTTCTTC | CASSYSPRELVLYEQFF
- | TRBJ1-2 | TRBV3-1 | TRBD1 | TGTGCCAGCAGCCCCGGACAGGGCTCTAACTATGGCTACACCTTC | CASSPGQGSNYGYTF
many | TRBJ1-2 | TRBV12-3/TRBV12-4 | - | TGTGCCAGCAGTCCCTCCCGGGATGGCTACACCTTC | CASSPSRDGYTF
many | TRBJ2-2 | TRBV6-1 | TRBD1 | TGTGCCAGCAGTTTGTTGGGACCGGGACAGAGGACCGGGGAGCTGTTTTTT | CASSLLGPGQRTGELFF
- | TRBJ2-7 | TRBV9 | TRBD1 | TGTGCCAGCAGCGTAGGGCAGGGGGCCTCCTGCGAGCAGTACTTC | CASSVGQGASCEQYF
many | TRBJ1-2 | TRBV20-1 | - | TGCAGTGCTAGGGAGGTTTATGGCTACACCTTC | CSAREVYGYTF
- | TRBJ1-2 | TRBV2 | TRBD1 | TGTGCCAGCAGTAAGACAGGGGCACCCAATGGCTACACCTTC | CASSKTGAPNGYTF
- | TRBJ1-1 | TRBV5-1 | TRBD1 | TGTGCCAGCAGCTTGGGGACAGGGGGACTCGAAGCTTTCTTT | CASSLGTGGLEAFF
- | TRBJ2-1 | TRBV5-1 | TRBD1 | TGCGCCAGCAGCTCCCATCCTGACAGGGGGCGGATGAACAATGAGCAGTTCTTC | CASSSHPDRGRMNNEQFF
- | TRBJ2-2 | TRBV29-1 | - | TGCAGCGTTGTAGTCACAGCTAACACCGGGGAGCTGTTTTTT | CSVVVTANTGELFF
- | TRBJ2-3 | TRBV2 | TRBD2 | TGTGCCACCCAAATAGCGGGGGGACCGTCAGATACGCAGTATTTT | CATQIAGGPSDTQYF
- | TRBJ2-7 | TRBV28 | TRBD1 | TGTGCCAGCAGTCCCCCCCGGACAGGGGCGACCTACGAGCAGTACTTC | CASSPPRTGATYEQYF
many | TRBJ2-3 | TRBV20-1 | TRBD2 | TGCAGTGCGGGGGGGGGGGTAGATACGCAGTATTTT | CSAGGGVDTQYF
many | TRBJ2-1 | TRBV5-1 | - | TGCGCCAGCAGCTTGGGTCGCACCAATGAGCAGTTCTTC | CASSLGRTNEQFF
- | TRBJ2-5 | TRBV2 | - | TGTGCCAGCAATCCGCGTGCCTCAAGGGTGGCCCAGTACTTC | CASNPRASRVAQYF
- | TRBJ1-2 | TRBV5-1 | - | TGCGCCAGCAGCTTAGACGGGAACCTCTATGGCTACACCTTC | CASSLDGNLYGYTF
- | TRBJ2-3 | TRBV11-3 | - | TGTGCCAGCAGTGGTATAGGGGTAGGAGATACGCAGTATTTT | CASSGIGVGDTQYF
many | TRBJ2-3 | TRBV7-2 | TRBD2 | TGTGCCAGCATTCGGGGGCGGGGGGGCACAGATACGCAGTATTTT | CASIRGRGGTDTQYF
many | TRBJ2-2 | TRBV2 | - | TGTGCCAGCATGAACGCGGGGAACACCGGGGAGCTGTTTTTT | CASMNAGNTGELFF